This T cell receptor beta chain was sequenced for a study of shared clonotypes between healthy human individuals. Clones were read by immunoSEQ multiplex PCR, and TCRdb kept only the in-frame ones, dropping some. The data contain 2.5 million or so clones, 90% to 95% of them singletons. Overall study results and limits: Naive subsets typically showed greater estimated richness than memory subsets.

Note on this clone: Its antigen is unidentified. Other DNA variants within this sample encode the same CDR3.

Sequenced sample: naive CD4+ T cells sorted from blood. The subset is: CD45RA+ positively selected. The TCR was taken from a man younger than 35 in good health.

The CDR3 region is CASSLGQYNEQFF. The CDR3 DNA reads as TGTGCCAGCAGTCTCGGACAGTACAATGAGCAGTTCTTC. The V gene is TRBV7-6, the J gene TRBJ2-1; TRBD1 is a possible D gene (6 bases). CDR3 size: 13 residues. Germline CDR1 and CDR2: SGHVS and FNYEAQ. The V end was cut by 6 bases, the J end by 4 bases, with 10 bases between.